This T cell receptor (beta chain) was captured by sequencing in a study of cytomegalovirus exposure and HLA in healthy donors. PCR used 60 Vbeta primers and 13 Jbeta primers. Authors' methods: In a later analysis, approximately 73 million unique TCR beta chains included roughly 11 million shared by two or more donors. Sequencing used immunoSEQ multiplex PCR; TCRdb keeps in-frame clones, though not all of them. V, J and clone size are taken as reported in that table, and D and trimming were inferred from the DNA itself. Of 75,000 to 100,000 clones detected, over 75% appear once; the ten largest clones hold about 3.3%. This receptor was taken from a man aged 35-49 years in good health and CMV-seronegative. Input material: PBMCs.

The CDR3 DNA reads as TGTGCCAGCAGTCTATTAGGGGCGACTAATGAAAAACTGTTTTTT. Its protein product is CASSLLGATNEKLFF. V is TRBV28 and J is TRBJ1-4; D may be TRBD1 (5 bases). The V and J ends lost 5 bases and 2 bases respectively, with 12 bases between them. Germline V lookup: CDR1 MDHEN, CDR2 SYDVKM. This CDR3 has 15 amino acids.